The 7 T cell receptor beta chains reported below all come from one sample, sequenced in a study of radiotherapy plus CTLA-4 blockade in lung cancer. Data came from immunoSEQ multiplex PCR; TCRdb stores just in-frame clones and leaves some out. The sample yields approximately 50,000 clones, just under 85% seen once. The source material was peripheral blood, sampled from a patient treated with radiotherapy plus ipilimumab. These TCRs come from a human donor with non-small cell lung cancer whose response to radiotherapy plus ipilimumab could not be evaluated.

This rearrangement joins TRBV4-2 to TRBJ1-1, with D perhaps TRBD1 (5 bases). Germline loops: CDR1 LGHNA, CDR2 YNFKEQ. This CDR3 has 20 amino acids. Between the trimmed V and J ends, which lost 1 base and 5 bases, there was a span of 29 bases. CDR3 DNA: TGTGCCAGCAGCCAAGCGGTGACAGCACCGGTGCGACGAAGGGGAACTGAAGCTTTCTTT. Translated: CASSQAVTAPVRRRGTEAFF.

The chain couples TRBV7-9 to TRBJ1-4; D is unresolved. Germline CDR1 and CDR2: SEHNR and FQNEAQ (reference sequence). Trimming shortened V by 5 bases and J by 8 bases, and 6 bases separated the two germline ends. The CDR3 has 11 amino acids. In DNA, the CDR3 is TGTGCCAGCAGCCGGGGAGAAAAACTGTTTTTT. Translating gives CASSRGEKLFF.

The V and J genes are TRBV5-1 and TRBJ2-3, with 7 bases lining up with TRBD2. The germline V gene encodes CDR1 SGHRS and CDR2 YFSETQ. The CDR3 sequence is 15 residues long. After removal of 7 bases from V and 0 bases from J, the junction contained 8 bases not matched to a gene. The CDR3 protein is CASSPSRGSTDTQYF. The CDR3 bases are TGCGCCAGCTCCCCTTCGCGGGGGAGCACAGATACGCAGTATTTT.

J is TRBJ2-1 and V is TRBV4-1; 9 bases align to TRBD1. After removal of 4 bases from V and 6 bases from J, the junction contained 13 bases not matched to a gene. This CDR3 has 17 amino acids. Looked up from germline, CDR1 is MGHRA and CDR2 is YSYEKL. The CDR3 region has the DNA TGCGCCAGCAGCCTCTTAACCGGGACAGGGATTAGCAATGAGCAGTTCTTC. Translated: CASSLLTGTGISNEQFF.

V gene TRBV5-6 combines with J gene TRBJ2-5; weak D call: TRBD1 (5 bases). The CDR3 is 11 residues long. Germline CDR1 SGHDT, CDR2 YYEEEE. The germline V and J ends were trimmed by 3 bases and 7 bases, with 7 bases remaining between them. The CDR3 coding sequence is TGTGCCAGCAGCTCCCAGGGGACCCAGTACTTC. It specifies CASSSQGTQYF. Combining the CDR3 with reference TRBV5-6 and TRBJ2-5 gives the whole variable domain DAGVTQSPTHLIKTRGQQVTLRCSPKSGHDTVSWYQQALGQGPQFIFQYYEEEERQRGNFPDRFSGHQFPNYSSELNVNALLLGDSALYLCASSSQGTQYFGPGTRLLVL.

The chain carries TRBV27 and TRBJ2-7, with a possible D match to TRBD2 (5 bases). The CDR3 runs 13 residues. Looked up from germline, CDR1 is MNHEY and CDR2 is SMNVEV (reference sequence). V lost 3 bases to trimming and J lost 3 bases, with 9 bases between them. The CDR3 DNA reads TGTGCCAGCAGTTTTCGGGGAGACTACGAGCAGTACTTC. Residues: CASSFRGDYEQYF.

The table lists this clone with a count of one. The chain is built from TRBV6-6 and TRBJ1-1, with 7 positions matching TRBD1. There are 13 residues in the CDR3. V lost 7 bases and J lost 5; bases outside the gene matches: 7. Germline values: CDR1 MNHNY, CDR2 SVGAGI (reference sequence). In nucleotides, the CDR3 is TGTGCCAGCAAAGGGACAGATAGAACTGAAGCTTTCTTT. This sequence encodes CASKGTDRTEAFF.